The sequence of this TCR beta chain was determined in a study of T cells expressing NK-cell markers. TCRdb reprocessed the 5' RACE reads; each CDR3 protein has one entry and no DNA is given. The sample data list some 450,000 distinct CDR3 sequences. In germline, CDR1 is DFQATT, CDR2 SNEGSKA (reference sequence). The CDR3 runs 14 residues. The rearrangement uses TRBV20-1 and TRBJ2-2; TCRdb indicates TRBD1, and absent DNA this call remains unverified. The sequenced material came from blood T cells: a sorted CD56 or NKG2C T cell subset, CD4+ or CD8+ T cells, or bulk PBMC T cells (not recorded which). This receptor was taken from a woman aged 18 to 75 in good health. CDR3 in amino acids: CSATGRMNTGELFF.